The text below deals with one TCR beta chain. The target antigen is unknown. This record comes from a study of identical twins. Study results and limitations: There were fewer insertions in abundant cord blood beta clonotypes, but memory repertoires showed no such pattern. Out-of-frame beta chain sequences displayed weaker excess sharing between twins.

CDR3 length: 18 amino acids. Germline CDR1 and CDR2: SGHKS and YYEKEE (reference sequence). Trimming shortened V by 0 bases and J by 0 bases, and 13 bases separated the two germline ends. Template switching added a universal primer site, and cDNA bore unique molecular identifiers. From the 5' RACE reads, TCRdb called clonotypes with MiXCR, one entry per CDR3 protein. The data show roughly 750,000 distinct CDR3 sequences, approximately 21% seen once. A further study also used this sample, focusing on T cells expressing NK-cell markers.

This sequence was found in a woman aged 18-29 years in good health. The chain uses TRBV5-5 and TRBJ2-6; a weak D match, TRBD1 (5 bases). Sequenced material: PBMCs. The CDR3 is CASSLGGTGPSGANVLTF. The DNA of the CDR3 is TGTGCCAGCAGCTTGGGGGGTACAGGTCCCTCTGGGGCCAACGTCCTGACTTTC.